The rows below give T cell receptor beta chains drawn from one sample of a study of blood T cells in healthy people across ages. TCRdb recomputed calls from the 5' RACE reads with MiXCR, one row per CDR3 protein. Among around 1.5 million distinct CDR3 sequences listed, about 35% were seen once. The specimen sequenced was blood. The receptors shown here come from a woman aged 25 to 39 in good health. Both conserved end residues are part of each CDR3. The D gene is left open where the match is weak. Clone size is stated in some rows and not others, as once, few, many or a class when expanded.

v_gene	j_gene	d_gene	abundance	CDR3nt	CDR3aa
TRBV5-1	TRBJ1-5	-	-	TGCGCCAGCAGCTTGGAAGGGGCGGTCAATCAGCCCCAGCATTTT	CASSLEGAVNQPQHF
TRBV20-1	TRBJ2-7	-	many	TGCAGTGCTACCGACAGGACCTTCTACGAGCAGTACTTC	CSATDRTFYEQYF
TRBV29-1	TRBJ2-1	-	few	TGCAGCGTTAAGGGTGAAGCGTCACCCTTCACTGAGCAGTTCTTC	CSVKGEASPFTEQFF
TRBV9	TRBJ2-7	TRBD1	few	TGTGCCAGCAGCTCACAGACAGGGATCAGCGGAGTCGAGCAGTACTTC	CASSSQTGISGVEQYF
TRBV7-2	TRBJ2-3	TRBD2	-	TGTGCCAGCAGCCTGGGACTAGCGGGAGTTACGCAGTATTTT	CASSLGLAGVTQYF
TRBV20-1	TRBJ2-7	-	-	TGCAGTGCTAGAGGAGGGGGAGGGGCTTACGTGGGGGAGCAGTACTTC	CSARGGGGAYVGEQYF
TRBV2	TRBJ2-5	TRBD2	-	TGTGCCAGCAGTGAAGGTCTAGCGGGACACGAGACCCAGTACTTC	CASSEGLAGHETQYF
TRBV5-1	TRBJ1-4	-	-	TGCGCCAGCAGCACCTACAGTGCAACTAATGAAAAACTGTTTTTT	CASSTYSATNEKLFF
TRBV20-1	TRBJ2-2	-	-	TGCAGTGTGAGGGAGCGGGTCTCGAACACCGGGGAGCTGTTTTTT	CSVRERVSNTGELFF
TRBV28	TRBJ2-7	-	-	TGTGCCAGCAGTTCCCCCCCGTGGGGGACGGTGGGGCAGTACTTC	CASSSPPWGTVGQYF
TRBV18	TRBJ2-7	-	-	TGTGCCAGCTCGCCACCAGGCGAATCCTCCTACGAGAAGTACTTC	CASSPPGESSYEKYF
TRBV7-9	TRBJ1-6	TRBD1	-	TGTGCCAGCAGCTTAGCGAGGACAGGGAATTCACCCCTCCACTTT	CASSLARTGNSPLHF
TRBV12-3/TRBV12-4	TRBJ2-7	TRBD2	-	TGTGCCAGCAGTTTAACTAGCGGTAACCCCTACGAGCAGTACTTC	CASSLTSGNPYEQYF
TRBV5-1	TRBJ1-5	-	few	TGCGCCAGCAGCGTCGCGGGAGAGGAGAATCAGCCCCAGCATTTT	CASSVAGEENQPQHF
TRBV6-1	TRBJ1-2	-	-	TGTGCCAGCAGTGACAGGGCTTATGGCTACACCTTC	CASSDRAYGYTF
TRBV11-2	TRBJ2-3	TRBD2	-	TGTGCCAGCAGCCTGCGCGGGAGAGGGGATACGCAGTATTTT	CASSLRGRGDTQYF
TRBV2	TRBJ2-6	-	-	TGTGCCAGCAGTGATCCCCGAGGCTCTGGGGCCAACGTCCTGACTTTC	CASSDPRGSGANVLTF
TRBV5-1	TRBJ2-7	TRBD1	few	TGCGCCAGCAGCTTGGGGGTGACAGGGCCGATCTACGAGCAGTACTTC	CASSLGVTGPIYEQYF
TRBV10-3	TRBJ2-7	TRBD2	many	TGTGCCATCAGTGGAGGGACTAGCGGCTACGAGCAGTACTTC	CAISGGTSGYEQYF
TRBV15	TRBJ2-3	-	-	TGTGCCACCAGCAGAGCCCTCCGAGGTTACACAGATACGCAGTATTTT	CATSRALRGYTDTQYF
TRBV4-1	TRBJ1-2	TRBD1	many	TGCGCCAGCAGCCAAGAGCTTGAGGTCGGGACAGGGGACGCTAACTATGGCTACACCTTC	CASSQELEVGTGDANYGYTF
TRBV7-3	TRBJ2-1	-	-	TGTGCCAGCAGCTTAAGGGCGGGAACCGCCTACAATGAGCAGTTCTTC	CASSLRAGTAYNEQFF
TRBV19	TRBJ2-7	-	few	TGTGCCAGTAGTTTGAGTCCCCAGGGAGTCTACGAGCAGTACTTC	CASSLSPQGVYEQYF
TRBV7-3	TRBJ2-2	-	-	TGTGCCAGCAGCTCTTGGGGGGGCTCCGGGGAGCCGTTTTTT	CASSSWGGSGEPFF
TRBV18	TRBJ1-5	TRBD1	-	TGTGCCAGCTCCTCCGGGACAGGGATTCAGCCCCAGCATTTT	CASSSGTGIQPQHF
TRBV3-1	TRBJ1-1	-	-	TGTGCCAGCAGCCCAGGGACTCTGGGGAACACTGAAGCTTTCTTT	CASSPGTLGNTEAFF
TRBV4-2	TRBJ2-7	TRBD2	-	TGTGCCAGCAGCCAGTCCTCTCTAGCGGGAGGGCCCTACGAGCAGTACTTC	CASSQSSLAGGPYEQYF
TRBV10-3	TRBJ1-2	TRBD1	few	TGTGCCATCAGTGGGCCGGGACAGGGTAACTATGGCTACACCTTC	CAISGPGQGNYGYTF
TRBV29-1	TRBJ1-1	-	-	TGCAGCGTTGATGGGGGGTCTGAAGCTTTCTTT	CSVDGGSEAFF
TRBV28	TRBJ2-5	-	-	TGTGCCAGCTCCTCCAGGGGTACGCAGACCCAGTACTTC	CASSSRGTQTQYF
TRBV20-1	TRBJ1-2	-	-	TGCAGTGCTCCATGGGGGAGAGATGGCTACACCTTC	CSAPWGRDGYTF
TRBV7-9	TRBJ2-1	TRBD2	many	TGTGCCAGCAGATCTAGCGGGAGGAGCTACAATGAGCAGTTCTTC	CASRSSGRSYNEQFF
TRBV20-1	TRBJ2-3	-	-	TGCAGTGCTAGATCGGAGCTAGTAGGGGACACAGATACGCAGTATTTT	CSARSELVGDTDTQYF
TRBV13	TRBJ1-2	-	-	TGTGCCAGCAGCTCCGATTCCAGGGGTTTAGGCTACACCTTC	CASSSDSRGLGYTF
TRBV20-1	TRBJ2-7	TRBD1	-	TGCAGTGCAACGGGACAGGACTTCTACGAGCAGTACTTC	CSATGQDFYEQYF
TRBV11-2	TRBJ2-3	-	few	TGTGCCAGCAGCTCCTTCAGGGGCGCAGATACGCAGTATTTT	CASSSFRGADTQYF
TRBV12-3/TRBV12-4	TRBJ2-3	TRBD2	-	TGTGCCAGCAGTTTCACGGGGAAAGCGGGAATCACAGATACGCAGTATTTT	CASSFTGKAGITDTQYF
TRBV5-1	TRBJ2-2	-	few	TGCGCCAGCAGCTTGGGTCAGGTCACCGGGGAGCTGTTTTTT	CASSLGQVTGELFF
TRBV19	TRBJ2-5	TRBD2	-	TGTGCCAGTAGTTCAACTAGCGGGAAAAAAGAGACCCAGTACTTC	CASSSTSGKKETQYF
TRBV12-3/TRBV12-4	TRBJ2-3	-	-	TGTGCCAGCAGTTTTGAGCGGCCTACAGATACGCAGTATTTT	CASSFERPTDTQYF
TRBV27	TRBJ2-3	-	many	TGTGCCAGCAGTTTGGCAGGGTCAGGACGCACAGATACGCAGTATTTT	CASSLAGSGRTDTQYF
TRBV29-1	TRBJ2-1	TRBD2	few	TGCAGCGTTGAAACCTTAGCGGGACCCTTTAATGAGCAGTTCTTC	CSVETLAGPFNEQFF
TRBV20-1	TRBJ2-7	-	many	TGCAGTGCTAGAGATCGAAGCGGTAGCTCCTACGAGCAGTACTTC	CSARDRSGSSYEQYF